Shown below are 28 T cell receptor beta chains from a single sample sequenced in a study of blood T cell repertoires in COVID-19. Generated by immunoSEQ multiplex PCR, the TCRdb table keeps only in-frame clones and is missing some. The top ten clones hold about 2% of a sample with 200,000 or so clones, 80% to 90% of them seen once. Sequenced material: peripheral blood. The source of these receptors is a woman in her forties or fifties with acute or convalescent COVID-19.

This clone occurred a few times. The chain has TRBV30 and TRBJ2-7, with D uncertain. Germline V gene data show CDR1 as GTSNPN and CDR2 as SVGIG (reference sequence). The CDR3 is made up of 13 amino acids. Trimming pared 2 bases from V and 2 bases from J, leaving 10 bases between. The CDR3 is CAWSRLSPYEQYF. The CDR3 nucleotides are TGTGCCTGGAGTAGACTCAGCCCCTACGAGCAGTACTTC. Full variable domain (missing parts from reference TRBV30 and TRBJ2-7): SQTIHQWPATLVQPVGSPLSLECTVEGTSNPNLYWYRQAAGRGLQLLFYSVGIGQISSEVPQNLSASRPQDRQFILSSKKLLLSDSGFYLCAWSRLSPYEQYFGPGTRLTVT.

J is TRBJ2-3 and V is TRBV18, with D possibly being TRBD1 (5 bases). From germline, CDR1 is KGHSH and CDR2 LQKENI. The CDR3 is 14 amino acids. With 5 bases removed from V and 2 bases from J, the gap between germline ends came to 11 bases. CDR3 in DNA: TGTGCCAGCTCATCAAGACAGAACACAGATACGCAGTATTTT. Translated, it gives CASSSRQNTDTQYF. Drawing the rest from reference TRBV18 and TRBJ2-3, the complete variable domain is NAGVMQNPRHLVRRRGQEARLRCSPMKGHSHVYWYRQLPEEGLKFMVYLQKENIIDESGMPKERFSAEFPKEGPSILRIQQVVRGDSAAYFCASSSRQNTDTQYFGPGTRLTVL.

The chain uses TRBV3-1 (or the pseudogene TRBV3-2) and TRBJ1-1; 8 bases line up with TRBD1. The J segment lost 3 bases and the V segment lost 1 base, leaving 4 bases of the junction unmatched. Germline V gene sequence: CDR1 LGHDT, CDR2 YNNKEL (reference sequence). This CDR3 contains 15 residues. Here the CDR3 DNA reads TGTGCCAGCAGCCAAGGGGGGACAGGTCACACTGAAGCTTTCTTT. Protein: CASSQGGTGHTEAFF.

This chain connects TRBV7-2 to TRBJ1-1; 7 positions match TRBD1. The germline gives CDR1 SGHTA, CDR2 FQGNSA. J gave up 0 bases and V 5 bases, and 12 bases lay outside the gene matches. The CDR3 extends over 17 amino acids. CDR3 residues: CASSPTYTGVMNTEAFF. CDR3 sequence (DNA): TGTGCCAGCAGCCCTACCTACACAGGGGTTATGAACACTGAAGCTTTCTTT.

CDR3 residues: CASSGDGYNEQFF. The CDR3 nucleotides are TGCGCCAGCTCGGGGGACGGTTACAATGAGCAGTTCTTC. This sequence joins TRBV5-1 and TRBJ2-1; TRBD2 is a possible D gene (6 bases). CDR3 length equals 13 residues. With 7 bases removed from V and 4 bases from J, the gap between germline ends came to 12 bases. CDR1 SGHRS and CDR2 YFSETQ come from the germline V gene.

The CDR3 protein is CASSRQGSTDTQYF. The CDR3 DNA reads TGCGCCAGCAGTAGACAGGGGAGCACAGATACGCAGTATTTT. The chain is built from TRBV4-3 and TRBJ2-3; TRBD1 matches 8 bases. Germline lookup yields CDR1 LGHNA and CDR2 YSLEER. The CDR3 contains 14 residues. The J segment lost 0 bases and the V segment lost 6 bases, leaving 2 bases of the junction unmatched.

The chain has TRBV27 and TRBJ2-4; tentative D call: TRBD1 (6 bases). Germline V gene lookup returns CDR1 MNHEY and CDR2 SMNVEV (reference sequence). The CDR3 has 17 amino acids. V lost 7 bases and J lost 0, with 19 bases in between. The CDR3, as DNA: TGTGCCAGCATCGGAACAGGGCCTATTCTAGCCAAAAACATTCAGTACTTC. It encodes CASIGTGPILAKNIQYF.

The CDR3: CASSGQGNTEAFF. The CDR3 DNA reads TGTGCCAGCAGCGGACAGGGGAACACTGAAGCTTTCTTT. The chain uses TRBV6-1 and TRBJ1-1; TRBD1 matches 8 bases. CDR1 and CDR2 (germline): MNHNS, SASEGT. The trim removed 6 bases at V and 1 base at J, leaving 1 base unmatched. The CDR3 loop spans 13 amino acids.

This chain links TRBV3-1 (or the pseudogene TRBV3-2) with TRBJ2-4; the match to TRBD2 covers 9 bases. In germline, CDR1 is LGHDT, CDR2 YNNKEL (reference sequence). V lost 7 bases to trimming and J lost 5 bases; unmatched junction nucleotides: 9. This CDR3 contains 15 residues. The CDR3 region has the DNA TGTGCCAGCACCCGAGCGGGAGGTTTAGAAAACATTCAGTACTTC. Translated: CASTRAGGLENIQYF.

Here the CDR3 DNA reads TGTGCCAGCAGCCGATCCCTACAGGATAGATATGGCTACACCTTC. As protein: CASSRSLQDRYGYTF. The gene calls are TRBV5-6 and TRBJ1-2; the D gene is possibly TRBD1 (5 bases). Between the trimmed V and J ends, which lost 4 bases and 5 bases, there was a span of 18 bases. The germline V gene encodes CDR1 SGHDT and CDR2 YYEEEE. This CDR3 contains 15 residues.

CDR3 sequence reads: CSGGDRDYGYTF. The CDR3 DNA reads TGCAGCGGAGGGGACAGGGACTATGGCTACACCTTC. The chain joins TRBV29-1 to TRBJ1-2, with 9 bases lining up with TRBD1. This CDR3 has 12 amino acids. CDR1 and CDR2 (germline): SQVTM, ANQGSEA. V shed 7 bases, J shed 3 bases, and the junction held 3 bases outside the gene matches. Full variable domain (outside the CDR3, taken from reference TRBV29-1 and TRBJ1-2): SAVISQKPSRDICQRGTSLTIQCQVDSQVTMMFWYRQQPGQSLTLIATANQGSEATYESGFVIDKFPISRPNLTFSTLTVSNMSPEDSSIYLCSGGDRDYGYTFGSGTRLTVV.

This chain joins TRBV9 and TRBJ2-1; TRBD1 matches 9 bases. Germline CDR1 and CDR2: SGDLS and YYNGEE. This CDR3 is 15 amino acids long. With 4 bases clipped from V and 8 bases from J, the junction kept 10 bases outside the gene matches. Here the CDR3 DNA reads TGTGCCAGCAGCCTCCGGGACAGGGTTATCCATGAGCAGTTCTTC. It translates to CASSLRDRVIHEQFF.

The chain couples TRBV11-2 to TRBJ2-1, with D possibly matching TRBD2 (6 bases). The V end lost 3 bases, the J end lost 15 bases, and 12 bases lay between the germline ends. In germline, CDR1 is SGHAT, CDR2 FQNNGV. CDR3 length equals 11 residues. CDR3 DNA: TGTGCCAGCAGCTTGGGGAGGTTATGGTTCTTC. This codes for CASSLGRLWFF.

The chain recombines TRBV6-5 with TRBJ1-1; D possibly corresponds to TRBD1 (6 bases). V was cut by 6 bases and J by 7 bases, with 15 bases left in between. CDR1 and CDR2 (germline): MNHEY, SVGAGI. The CDR3 is made up of 13 amino acids. CDR3 bases: TGTGCCAGCAGATCCCGCGGGGGCGTTGAAGCTTTCTTT. Protein sequence: CASRSRGGVEAFF.

The chain combines TRBV27 with TRBJ2-3; TRBD2 agrees at 13 bases. The trim removed 4 bases at V and 2 bases at J, leaving 9 bases unmatched. Germline loops: CDR1 MNHEY, CDR2 SMNVEV (reference sequence). This CDR3 region has 18 residues. The CDR3, as DNA: TGTGCCAGCAGTTACGGACTAGCGGGGGCTATTTACACAGATACGCAGTATTTT. The encoded protein is CASSYGLAGAIYTDTQYF.

The chain has TRBV6-5 and TRBJ1-1; D gene unclear. In germline, CDR1 is MNHEY, CDR2 SVGAGI. The CDR3 extends over 14 amino acids. V shed 6 bases and J shed 1 base, with 12 bases lying between them. The CDR3 here is CASSPGWRNTEAFF. Written as DNA, the CDR3 is TGTGCCAGCAGCCCCGGGTGGAGGAACACTGAAGCTTTCTTT.

J is TRBJ2-7 and V is TRBV18; 8 bases are shared with TRBD1. The J segment lost 6 bases and the V segment lost 0 bases, leaving 7 bases of the junction unmatched. Looked up from germline, CDR1 is KGHSH and CDR2 is LQKENI. CDR3 length: 15 residues. The CDR3, as DNA: TGTGCCAGCTCACCACCCCGGACAGGGTGGGCCGAGCAGTACTTC. It is translated as CASSPPRTGWAEQYF.

The rearrangement links TRBV7-9 to TRBJ1-1, with 9 bases that match TRBD1. CDR1 and CDR2 (germline): SEHNR, FQNEAQ (reference sequence). The ends lost 5 bases at V and 10 bases at J; junction bases unmatched: 8. The CDR3 extends over 13 amino acids. The CDR3 region is CASSKWTGDRAFF. The DNA of the CDR3 is TGTGCCAGCAGCAAATGGACAGGGGACAGAGCTTTCTTT.

V and J are TRBV19 and TRBJ1-1; 8 nucleotides line up with TRBD1. Germline CDR1 LNHDA, CDR2 SQIVND (reference sequence). This CDR3 region has 19 residues. After removal of 2 bases from V and 6 bases from J, the junction contained 20 bases not matched to a gene. CDR3 sequence: CASSIFRGPARNQMAEAFF. Here the CDR3 DNA reads TGTGCCAGTAGTATATTCAGGGGGCCGGCCCGGAATCAGATGGCTGAAGCTTTCTTT. Based on the CDR3 plus reference TRBV19 and TRBJ1-1, the full variable domain is DGGITQSPKYLFRKEGQNVTLSCEQNLNHDAMYWYRQDPGQGLRLIYYSQIVNDFQKGDIAEGYSVSREKKESFPLTVTSAQKNPTAFYLCASSIFRGPARNQMAEAFFGQGTRLTVV.

This chain uses TRBV6-5 with TRBJ2-7, with 10 positions matching TRBD1. Losses at the gene ends were 2 bases for V and 3 bases for J; bases not matched to a gene: 1. CDR3 length: 14 amino acids. Germline V gene sequence: CDR1 MNHEY, CDR2 SVGAGI. The CDR3 DNA reads as TGTGCCAGCAGTTACGGGACAGGGGACTACGAGCAGTACTTC. Protein product: CASSYGTGDYEQYF.

The rearrangement uses TRBV2 and TRBJ2-5; D not resolved. Germline V gives CDR1 SNHLY, CDR2 FYNNEI. The ends were cut back, 3 bases at V and 7 bases at J, with 6 bases in the middle. This CDR3 has 11 amino acids. The CDR3 DNA reads TGTGCCAGCAGTGATTCGGGGACCCAGTACTTC. Its translation: CASSDSGTQYF.

The rearrangement uses TRBV6-2 or TRBV6-3 and TRBJ2-7; a possible D gene is TRBD1 (6 bases). V was clipped by 5 bases and J by 4 bases, with 9 bases between them. Germline values: CDR1 MNHEY, CDR2 SVGEGT. This CDR3 spans 12 amino acids. Here the CDR3 DNA reads TGTGCCAGCAGTCAAACAGGGTACGAGCAGTACTTC. Its translation is CASSQTGYEQYF.

This clone showed up just once. The chain is built from TRBV27 and TRBJ2-7; D call uncertain. The CDR3 has 13 amino acids. Trimming removed 4 bases from V and 2 bases from J, with 9 bases in between. Per the germline V gene, CDR1 is MNHEY and CDR2 is SMNVEV (reference sequence). This CDR3 reads CASSSVITYEQYF. CDR3 nucleotide sequence: TGTGCCAGCAGTTCAGTCATCACCTACGAGCAGTACTTC.

The chain has TRBV30 and TRBJ1-2, with D possibly TRBD1 on 5 matching bases. V was trimmed by 0 bases and J by 4 bases, leaving 15 bases between them. Looked up from germline, CDR1 is GTSNPN and CDR2 is SVGIG (reference sequence). CDR3 size: 15 residues. The CDR3 DNA sequence: TGTGCCTGGAGTGTACAAGGGGCGCAGAGCTATGGCTACACCTTC. As protein: CAWSVQGAQSYGYTF.

The CDR3 region is CASSLLSGGGGNTIYF. CDR3 DNA: TGTGCCAGCAGCTTGCTATCAGGGGGCGGTGGAAACACCATATATTTT. The J gene is TRBJ1-3, the V gene TRBV5-4, with TRBD1 identical over 8 bases. There are 16 residues in the CDR3. J was trimmed by 3 bases and V by 1 base; bases with no gene match: 6. The V gene's germline CDR1 is SGHNT and CDR2 YYREEE (reference sequence).

V gene TRBV24-1 combines with J gene TRBJ2-2; 11 nucleotides match TRBD1. Per the germline V gene, CDR1 is KGHDR and CDR2 is SFDVKD. J lost 6 bases, V lost 9 bases, and 2 bases had no gene match. This CDR3 spans 13 amino acids. CDR3 protein: CATRDRGSGELFF. The CDR3 DNA is TGTGCCACCCGGGACAGGGGGTCCGGGGAGCTGTTTTTT.

The rearrangement uses TRBV5-1 and TRBJ1-2; D is unresolved. Between the trimmed V and J ends, which lost 2 bases and 8 bases, there was a span of 19 bases. This CDR3 is 15 amino acids long. Germline lookup yields CDR1 SGHRS and CDR2 YFSETQ. This CDR3 is CASSFGRGWRGGYTF. Here the CDR3 DNA reads TGCGCCAGCAGCTTTGGCCGGGGTTGGAGAGGGGGCTACACCTTC.

The chain joins TRBV7-2 to TRBJ2-7, with D possibly matching TRBD1 (6 bases). V gave up 3 bases and J gave up 2 bases, with 11 bases separating them. Germline values: CDR1 SGHTA, CDR2 FQGNSA. The CDR3 runs 14 residues. CDR3 region: CASSFRQETYEQYF. The DNA of the CDR3 is TGTGCCAGCAGCTTTCGACAGGAGACCTACGAGCAGTACTTC.